This T cell receptor (beta chain) was identified during a study of CD8+CD57+ T cells in acquired aplastic anemia. Study background: Sorted CD4+ and CD8+ cells yielded around 3.3 ug of DNA on average. Healthy donor CD4+ samples were sequenced to a depth that averaged around 9.8 million reads.

Profiling that covered TCR beta VDJ and CDR3 relied on genomic DNA as its template. MiXCR was run by TCRdb on the reads, yielding one entry per CDR3 protein. The repertoire includes over 150,000 distinct CDR3 sequences, just under 45% of them detected once, and 1.1% sits in the top ten. CDR3 length equals 12 residues. Germline V CDR1 and CDR2: WSHSY, SAAADI. Trimming left V 6 bases short and J 5 bases short, with 10 bases between. On this clonotype itself: The antigen is undetermined.

Study-level points and caveats: Levels of CD8+ Simpson's diversity were not significantly distinct in patients versus controls. Overlap between patients and controls comprised almost 30 CD8+ CDR3 sequences.

The sample consisted of sorted CD4+, CD8+, or CD8+CD57+ T cells (not recorded which) from PBMCs. The receptor comes from a human donor in good health. The chain joins TRBV10-2 to TRBJ1-2; D unclear. CDR3: CASRPSMYGYTF. The CDR3 bases are TGCGCCAGCAGACCCAGTATGTATGGCTACACCTTC.